A single sample is the source of the 15 T cell receptor beta chains below, sequenced in a study of regulatory T cells in long-lasting Graves disease. The authors built TCR beta libraries using iRepertoire HTBI primers and Arm-PCR of CDR3 regions. MiXCR, applied by TCRdb to the multiplex PCR reads, yields one record per CDR3 protein. This table holds around 460,000 distinct CDR3 sequences, about 14% found once. Time point meaning: newly diagnosed GD, antithyroid drugs for less than 3 months. RNA from PBMCs was the source of the TCR library. This sample also appeared in a second study, on T cells in Graves' hyperthyroidism and ophthalmopathy.

The source material was peripheral blood mononuclear cells (PBMCs), sampled at new diagnosis, from a patient treated with antithyroid drugs. These receptors all stem from a woman aged 45-60 years with Graves disease.

This clonotype has ten or more counts. V and J are TRBV28 and TRBJ1-2; possibly TRBD1 for D (6 bases). CDR1 and CDR2 (germline): MDHEN, SYDVKM. V lost 4 bases, J lost 5 bases, and 14 bases lay in between. The CDR3 consists of 14 residues. DNA of the CDR3: TGTGCCAGCAGTTCTACCGGGACACCGTATGGCTACACCTTC. It translates to CASSSTGTPYGYTF.

Concerning this clonotype itself: One end of the junction is discordant with germline, which a read error may explain. The chain recombines TRBV28 with TRBJ1-1; D might be TRBD1 (5 bases). The CDR3 extends over 12 amino acids. The germline V gene has CDR1 MDHEN and CDR2 SYDVKM. CDR3 nucleotides: TGTGTCAGCAGTTTAGGGGAGGCTGAAGCTTTCTTT. It specifies CVSSLGEAEAFF.

The rearrangement uses TRBV2 and TRBJ2-1; D is undetermined. The V gene lost 2 bases and the J gene lost 4 bases, with 9 bases spanning the gap. The CDR3 runs to 14 residues. Germline assignment: CDR1 SNHLY and CDR2 FYNNEI. The CDR3 DNA sequence: TGTGCCAGCAGTGAACAACTATATTACAATGAGCAGTTCTTC. It encodes CASSEQLYYNEQFF.

This clonotype was detected a few times. J is TRBJ1-2 and V is TRBV5-1; D unclear. CDR1 and CDR2 (germline): SGHRS, YFSETQ. Trimming removed 4 bases at V and 1 base at J, with 17 bases between. This CDR3 has 16 amino acids. The CDR3 sequence: CASSPSPVSVNYGYTF. In DNA, the CDR3 is TGCGCCAGCAGCCCTTCTCCAGTCTCGGTTAACTATGGCTACACCTTC.

There are many counts of this clonotype. The chain is built from TRBV20-1 and TRBJ2-5, with 7 bases identical to TRBD1. V was pared by 2 bases and J by 2 bases, with 5 bases of the junction left unmatched. The V gene's germline CDR1 is DFQATT and CDR2 SNEGSKA (reference sequence). This CDR3 is built from 14 residues. In DNA, the CDR3 is TGCAGTGCTAGACACCGGACAGGTCAAGAGACCCAGTACTTC. This sequence encodes CSARHRTGQETQYF.

Ten or more counts support this clonotype. The V gene is TRBV5-1, the J gene TRBJ2-2; D is possibly TRBD2 (6 bases). Deletions cut 0 bases from V and 4 bases from J, with 10 bases between. The CDR3 sequence is 15 residues long. CDR1 and CDR2 from the germline V gene are SGHRS and YFSETQ. CDR3 in amino acids: CASSLGGGTTGELFF. The DNA for the CDR3 is TGCGCCAGCAGCTTGGGAGGCGGGACCACCGGGGAGCTGTTTTTT.

This clonotype was recorded a few times. The V call is TRBV29-1, the J call TRBJ2-5; D unresolved. V was pared by 5 bases and J by 2 bases, with 9 bases between. CDR3 length: 12 amino acids. Germline CDR1 reads SQVTM; CDR2 reads ANQGSEA. The CDR3 reads CSVPGYQETQYF. In DNA, the CDR3 is TGCAGCGTTCCCGGATATCAAGAGACCCAGTACTTC.

With regard to this clonotype: With a much larger clone just one base away, this may be a read error. The V call is TRBV28, the J call TRBJ2-1; weak D call: TRBD1 (5 bases). The germline V and J ends were trimmed by 5 bases and 0 bases, with 17 bases remaining between them. CDR1 and CDR2 from the germline V gene are MDHEN and SYDVKM. The CDR3 spans 17 residues. CDR3 region: CASSESRGASSYNEQFF. CDR3 nucleotides: TGTGCCAGCAGTGAGTCCCGTGGGGCAAGCTCCTACAATGAGCAGTTCTTC.

In its sample, this clonotype was seen many times. The chain carries TRBV7-9 and TRBJ2-1; TRBD2 agrees at 12 bases. Losses at the gene ends were 6 bases for V and 5 bases for J; bases not matched to a gene: 8. The germline V gene has CDR1 SEHNR and CDR2 FQNEAQ (reference sequence). The CDR3 has 16 amino acids. The CDR3 bases are TGTGCCAGCAGTTCGGCTAGCGGGAGGGACCACAATGAGCAGTTCTTC. It specifies CASSSASGRDHNEQFF.

The rearrangement joins TRBV4-1 to TRBJ2-1; 9 bases are a match to TRBD2. Germline CDR1 and CDR2: MGHRA and YSYEKL. This CDR3 comprises 17 residues. V trimming: 2 bases; J trimming: 7 bases; junction bases outside the gene matches: 12. CDR3 sequence reads: CASSQPRTSEKDNEQFF. The CDR3 bases are TGCGCCAGCAGCCAACCCCGGACTAGCGAGAAGGATAATGAGCAGTTCTTC.

This clonotype was observed at least ten times. CDR3 amino acids: CAIGDRGPYEQYF. The CDR3, as DNA: TGTGCCATCGGGGACAGGGGGCCCTACGAGCAGTACTTC. This chain connects TRBV10-3 to TRBJ2-7, with TRBD1 identical over 12 bases. V shed 8 bases, J shed 2 bases, and the junction held 1 base outside the gene matches. Germline-derived CDR1 and CDR2 are ENHRY and SYGVKD. The CDR3 loop spans 13 amino acids.

V is TRBV12-3 or TRBV12-4 and J is TRBJ2-3; weak D call: TRBD2 (6 bases). Trimming took off 5 bases at V and 1 base at J, with 13 bases between the two ends. The CDR3 is made up of 15 amino acids. CDR3 residues: CASSRPAGRTDTQYF. In nucleotides, the CDR3 is TGTGCCAGCAGTCGGCCAGCGGGTCGCACAGATACGCAGTATTTT.

This clonotype has at least ten counts. The chain is built from TRBV6-2 or TRBV6-3 and TRBJ1-5; TRBD1 matches 12 bases. The CDR3 has 18 amino acids. Germline V gives CDR1 MNHEY, CDR2 SVGEGT. J gave up 4 bases and V 0 bases, and 7 bases lay outside the gene matches. This CDR3 is CASSYSIPGQGANQPQHF. The CDR3, as DNA: TGTGCCAGCAGTTACTCGATCCCGGGACAGGGGGCAAATCAGCCCCAGCATTTT.

This clonotype was detected ten times or more. V gene TRBV9 combines with J gene TRBJ2-1, with D possibly TRBD2 on 6 matching bases. From germline, CDR1 is SGDLS and CDR2 YYNGEE. The CDR3 loop spans 14 amino acids. Trimming left V 0 bases short and J 4 bases short, with 8 bases between. DNA for the CDR3: TGTGCCAGCAGCGTAGGCGGGATGTACAATGAGCAGTTCTTC. Protein product: CASSVGGMYNEQFF.

This rearrangement joins TRBV7-6 to TRBJ2-1; 7 bases align to TRBD2. Germline CDR1 SGHVS, CDR2 FNYEAQ. This CDR3 spans 17 amino acids. Trimming took 4 bases from V and 0 from J; bases not matched to a gene: 9. Here the CDR3 reads CASSSRTSVYSYNEQFF. CDR3 DNA: TGTGCCAGCAGCTCCCGTACTAGCGTTTACTCCTACAATGAGCAGTTCTTC. The full variable domain, with the rest looked up from reference TRBV7-6 and TRBJ2-1, is GAGVSQSPRYKVTKRGQDVALRCDPISGHVSLYWYRQALGQGPEFLTYFNYEAQQDKSGLPNDRFSAERPEGSISTLTIQRTEQRDSAMYRCASSSRTSVYSYNEQFFGPGTRLTVL.